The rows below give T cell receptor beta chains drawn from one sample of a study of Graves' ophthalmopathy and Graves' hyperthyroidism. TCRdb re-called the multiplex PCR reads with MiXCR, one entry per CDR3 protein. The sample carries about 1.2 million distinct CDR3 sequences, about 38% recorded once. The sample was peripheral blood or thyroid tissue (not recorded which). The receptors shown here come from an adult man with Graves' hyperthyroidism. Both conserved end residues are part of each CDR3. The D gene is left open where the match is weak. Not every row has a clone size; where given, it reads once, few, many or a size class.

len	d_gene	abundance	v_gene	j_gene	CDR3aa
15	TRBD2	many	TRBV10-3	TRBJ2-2	CAISQAGRETGELFF
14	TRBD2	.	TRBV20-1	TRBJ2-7	CSAIPLAGGYEQYF
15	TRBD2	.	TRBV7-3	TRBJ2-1	CASDLSGGMGNEQFF
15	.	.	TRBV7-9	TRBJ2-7	CASSFRGRSEGEQYF
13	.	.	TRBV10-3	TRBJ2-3	CAISDRGTDTQYF
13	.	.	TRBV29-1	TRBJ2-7	CSIRRGPSYEQYF
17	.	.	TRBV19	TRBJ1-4	CASSTWTAIATNEKLFF
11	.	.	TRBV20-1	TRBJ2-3	CSARFPDTQYF
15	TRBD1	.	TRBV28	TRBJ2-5	CASYRQGAVRETQYF
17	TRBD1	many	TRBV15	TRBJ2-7	CATSRDGRDRANYEQYF
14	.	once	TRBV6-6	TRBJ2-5	CASSRGQLLGTQYF
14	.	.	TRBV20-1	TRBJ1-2	CSAIPDSANYGYTF
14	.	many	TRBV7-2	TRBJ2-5	CASSLWQGQETQYF
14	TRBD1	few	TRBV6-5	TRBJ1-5	CASSPTGAVQPQHF
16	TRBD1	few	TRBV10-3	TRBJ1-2	CAISESGTDVYYGYTF
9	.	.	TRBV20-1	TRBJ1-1	CSAPPGQGF
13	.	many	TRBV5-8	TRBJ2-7	CASSLAQRREQYF
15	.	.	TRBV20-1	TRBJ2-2	CSARDQTGNTGELFF
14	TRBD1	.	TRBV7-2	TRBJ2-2	CASSNRGDTGELFF
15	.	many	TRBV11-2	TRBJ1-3	CASSSMGGSGNTIYF
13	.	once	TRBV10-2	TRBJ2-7	CASRTQATYEQYF
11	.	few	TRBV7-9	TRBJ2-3	CASSSKGTQYF
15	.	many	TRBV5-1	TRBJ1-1	CASSLLGGLNTEAFF
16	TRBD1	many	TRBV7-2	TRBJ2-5	CASSLAAGGGMETQYF
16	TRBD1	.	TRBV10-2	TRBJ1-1	CASSAGTGGPDTEAFF
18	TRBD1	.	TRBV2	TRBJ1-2	CASSTWGRNPGQGIGYTF
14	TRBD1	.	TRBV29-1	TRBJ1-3	CSVEEQGEGNTIYF
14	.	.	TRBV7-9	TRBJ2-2	CASSLGLQGGELFF
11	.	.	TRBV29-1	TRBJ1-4	CSTLEGEKLFF
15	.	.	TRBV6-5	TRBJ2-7	CASSYSEGVSYEQYF
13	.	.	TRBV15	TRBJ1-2	CATSSPGAGGYTF
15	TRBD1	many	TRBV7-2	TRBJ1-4	CASSVPTGGSEKLFF
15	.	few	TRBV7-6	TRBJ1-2	CASSLYGSENYGYTF
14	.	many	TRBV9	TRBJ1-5	CASSEGGDNQPQHF
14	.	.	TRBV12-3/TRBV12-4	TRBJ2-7	CASSLDRVLDEQYF
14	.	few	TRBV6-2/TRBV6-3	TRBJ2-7	CASRKGGFAYEQYF
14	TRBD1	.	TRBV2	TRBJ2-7	CASSEVGQGAEQYF
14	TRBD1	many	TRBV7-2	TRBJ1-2	CASSLKTGIYGYTF
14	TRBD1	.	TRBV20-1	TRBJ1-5	CSARTGGSNQPQHF
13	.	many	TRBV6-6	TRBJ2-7	CASRHRVDYEQYF
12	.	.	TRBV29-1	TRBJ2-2	CSVAGTTYELFF
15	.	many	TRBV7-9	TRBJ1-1	CASSPRGGVPTEAFF
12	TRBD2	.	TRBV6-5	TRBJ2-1	CASSPIAGNRFF
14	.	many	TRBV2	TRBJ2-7	CASSGWQGVYEQYF